This paragraph reports one TCR beta chain. This entry is derived from a study of shared clonotypes between healthy human individuals. Authors' methods: ImmunoSEQ output held junction-only sequences without quality scores, so filtering differed. Assay: immunoSEQ multiplex PCR; the TCRdb copy retains only in-frame clones and omits some. V, J and clone size reflect that table, while D and trimming were determined from the DNA. The repertoire holds 850,000 to 1,100,000 clones, with 70% to 85% as singletons. The TCR sequence derives from a man aged 18 to 30 in good health. Some clones in this sample may be carry-over from other donors' samples. Sequenced input: memory CD4+ T cells from PBMCs. This sample's subset: CD45RA-negative fraction.

The CDR3 nucleotides are TGTGCCGGTCAACAAGGGCCCAATCAGCCCCAGCATTTT. This codes for CAGQQGPNQPQHF. The rearrangement joins TRBV28 to TRBJ1-5; no clear D gene. V lost 11 bases and J lost 3, with 14 bases in between. CDR1 and CDR2 from the germline V gene are MDHEN and SYDVKM. This CDR3 comprises 13 residues.